Listed below are T cell receptor beta chains from one sample, sequenced in a study of response to subunit inactivated influenza vaccine. From the RT-PCR reads, TCRdb called clonotypes with MiXCR, one entry per CDR3 protein. The sample has more than 700,000 distinct CDR3 sequences; approximately 22% are singletons. The source material was PBMCs from blood, sampled about 5 days after vaccination. All receptors come from a man aged 45-65 years who received an inactivated influenza vaccine. Both conserved end residues are part of each CDR3. Each record gives: D gene, clone size, V gene, CDR3 length, J gene, CDR3 protein, CDR3 DNA. D genes are given only for firm matches. The size entry is marked missing in some rows and otherwise reads once, few, many or a size class.

TRBD2	once	TRBV24-1	17	TRBJ2-1	CATSDPTSGRAYNEQFF	TGTGCCACCAGTGACCCAACTAGCGGGAGGGCCTACAATGAGCAGTTCTTC
NA	few	TRBV6-5	13	TRBJ1-1	CASSYSGLTEAFF	TGTGCCAGCAGTTACTCGGGTCTAACTGAAGCTTTCTTT
NA	many	TRBV7-9	13	TRBJ2-5	CASSLPPSETQYF	TGTGCCAGCAGCTTACCACCCTCGGAAACCCAGTACTTC
NA	NA	TRBV6-1	14	TRBJ2-1	CASRGNRVDGEQFF	TGTGCCAGCAGGGGGAACAGGGTGGATGGTGAGCAGTTCTTC
TRBD1	few	TRBV5-1	16	TRBJ1-2	CASRPGGARGERGYTF	TGCGCCAGCCGCCCAGGGGGGGCGCGTGGTGAACGTGGCTACACCTTC
NA	NA	TRBV24-1	16	TRBJ1-2	CATSDVTGSSNYGYTF	TGTGCCACCAGTGATGTAACAGGGAGCTCGAACTATGGCTACACCTTC
NA	NA	TRBV7-2	14	TRBJ1-1	CASRERTANTEAFF	TGTGCCAGCAGAGAACGGACAGCGAACACTGAAGCTTTCTTT
NA	NA	TRBV7-2	13	TRBJ2-2	CASSLGVRGELFF	TGTGCCAGCAGCTTAGGAGTCCGCGGGGAGCTGTTTTTT
NA	NA	TRBV12-3/TRBV12-4	12	TRBJ1-1	CASAATNTEAFF	TGTGCCAGCGCGGCCACCAACACTGAAGCTTTCTTT
NA	few	TRBV6-5	15	TRBJ1-5	CASSYRGDGNQPQHF	TGTGCCAGCAGTTACAGGGGGGACGGGAATCAGCCCCAGCATTTT
NA	few	TRBV3-1	15	TRBJ1-6	CASSQTRMGISPLHF	TGTGCCAGCAGCCAAACGCGGATGGGAATCTCACCCCTCCACTTT
TRBD1	few	TRBV20-1	15	TRBJ2-7	CSARFPGQGVNEQYF	TGCAGTGCTAGGTTTCCGGGACAGGGAGTCAACGAGCAGTACTTC
TRBD1	NA	TRBV12-3/TRBV12-4	14	TRBJ1-1	CASSNQGAGTEAFF	TGTGCCAGCAGTAACCAGGGGGCTGGCACTGAAGCTTTCTTT
TRBD2	few	TRBV12-3/TRBV12-4	14	TRBJ2-7	CASSFSGLRREQYF	TGTGCCAGCAGTTTTTCGGGACTAAGGAGGGAGCAGTACTTC
NA	NA	TRBV7-8	15	TRBJ2-1	CASSLEFTSYNEQFF	TGTGCCAGCAGCTTAGAATTTACTTCCTACAATGAGCAGTTCTTC
NA	few	TRBV12-3/TRBV12-4	16	TRBJ2-7	CASSLGTGVRSYEQYF	TGTGCCAGCAGTTTAGGAACGGGTGTAAGGTCCTACGAGCAGTACTTC